A selection of T cell receptor beta chains follows, all from one sample in a study of T cells after yellow fever vaccination. A single record per CDR3 protein comes from TCRdb applying MiXCR to the 5' RACE reads. Here the sample spans some 560,000 distinct CDR3 sequences, 19% being singletons. Source: PBMCs, taken 15 days after the yellow fever booster vaccination. Receptors were obtained from a man aged 30 to 45 who received the YFV17D yellow fever vaccine. CDR3s include the opening cysteine and the closing phenylalanine or tryptophan. A D gene is named only where the DNA matches it firmly. The size entry is marked missing in some rows and otherwise reads once, few, many or a size class.

d_call clone_size j_call v_call cdr3_nt cdr3_aa
TRBD2 few TRBJ2-1 TRBV15 TGTGCCACCAGCAGAGACAAAGCTAGCGGGAGTGGGAATGAGCAGTTCTTC CATSRDKASGSGNEQFF
NA NA TRBJ2-1 TRBV24-1 TGTGCCACCAGAGGAGACTCCTACAATGAGCAGTTCTTC CATRGDSYNEQFF
NA NA TRBJ2-7 TRBV7-2 TGTGCCAGCAGCCGCCGAGACAACTACGAGCAGTACTTC CASSRRDNYEQYF
TRBD1 few TRBJ1-2 TRBV10-3 TGTGCCGTACACGGGACAGGGGGAATCTATGGCTACACCTTC CAVHGTGGIYGYTF
NA NA TRBJ2-5 TRBV20-1 TGCAGTGCTAGAGGTTTCGTGTACCAAGAGACCCAGTACTTC CSARGFVYQETQYF
NA few TRBJ2-6 TRBV7-9 TGTGCCAGCAGCTTTTCTATCTTGTTTGGGGTTTCTGGGGCCAACGTCCTGACTTTC CASSFSILFGVSGANVLTF
NA few TRBJ2-1 TRBV11-2 TGTGCCAGCACTCTAGCCCTCATTAATGAGCAGTTCTTC CASTLALINEQFF
NA NA TRBJ1-6 TRBV28 TGTGCCAGCAGTCTCCCGGGGACCTCACCCCTCCACTTT CASSLPGTSPLHF
TRBD1 NA TRBJ1-4 TRBV7-6 TGTGCCAGCAGCTTAGACAGGGGACGGGCTGAAAAACTGTTTTTT CASSLDRGRAEKLFF
NA few TRBJ2-1 TRBV10-3 TGTGCCATCAGTGAGTCTTTCGGTACGGACAATGAGCAGTTCTTC CAISESFGTDNEQFF
NA NA TRBJ2-3 TRBV9 TGTGCCAGCAGCGTAGCTGCCACAGATACGCAGTATTTT CASSVAATDTQYF
NA NA TRBJ1-5 TRBV7-9 TGTGCCAGCAGCTTATGGCGCGGTCAGCCCCAGCATTTT CASSLWRGQPQHF
NA NA TRBJ2-4 TRBV4-3 TGCGCCAGCAGCCAAGACTGGGGTACGGGGATCATTCAGTACTTC CASSQDWGTGIIQYF
TRBD2 NA TRBJ2-7 TRBV6-2/TRBV6-3 TGTGCCAGCGGACTAGCGGATTACGAGCAGTACTTC CASGLADYEQYF
NA NA TRBJ2-3 TRBV15 TGTGCCACCAGCAGAGCTCTGGTCACAGATACGCAGTATTTT CATSRALVTDTQYF
NA few TRBJ1-5 TRBV27 TGTGCCAGCAGTGATACGGGCCGAATCAATCAGCCCCAGCATTTT CASSDTGRINQPQHF
NA many TRBJ2-2 TRBV12-3/TRBV12-4 TGTGCCAGCAGTTTAGAAGGCGGGGAGCTGTTTTTT CASSLEGGELFF
NA many TRBJ2-2 TRBV5-1 TGTGCCAGCAGTACCGGACAGTACACCGGGGAGCTGTTTTTT CASSTGQYTGELFF
NA NA TRBJ2-7 TRBV21-1 TGTGCCAGCAGCCCACCAACAAAACCCCGATGGCGGGACTTC CASSPPTKPRWRDF
NA few TRBJ2-3 TRBV12-3/TRBV12-4 TGTGCCAGCAGTCCTCGAACGGCGGGAGATACGCAGTATTTT CASSPRTAGDTQYF
NA NA TRBJ1-5 TRBV12-3/TRBV12-4 TGTGCCAGCACCCAGGGCAGCCATCAGCCCCAGCATTTT CASTQGSHQPQHF
TRBD1 NA TRBJ2-7 TRBV5-8 TGTGCCAGCAGCTCCATAGGGGGCTGGTACGAGCAGTACTTC CASSSIGGWYEQYF
TRBD1 many TRBJ2-3 TRBV5-5 TGTGCCAGCAGGACAGGGGGCTTTGCAGATACGCAGTATTTT CASRTGGFADTQYF
NA NA TRBJ2-1 TRBV18 TGTGCCAGCTCACCACAGGGGATTGATGAGCAGTTCTTC CASSPQGIDEQFF
NA NA TRBJ2-2 TRBV29-1 TGCAGCGTTGAACTAGAAAACACCGGGGAGCTGTTTTTT CSVELENTGELFF
NA NA TRBJ1-2 TRBV3-1 TGTGCCAGCAGCCAAGAAAGTCTACAGGGAACGCGCGGCTACACCTTC CASSQESLQGTRGYTF
NA few TRBJ2-2 TRBV5-1 TGCGCCAGCAGCTTGGCCAAGGGTACGGACACCGGGGAGCTGTTTTTT CASSLAKGTDTGELFF
NA NA TRBJ2-5 TRBV20-1 TGCAGTGCTAGACTGACCGCGTGGGAGACCCAGTACTTC CSARLTAWETQYF
NA few TRBJ2-3 TRBV20-1 TGCAGTGCGTTCCGGGACGATGATACGCAGTATTTT CSAFRDDDTQYF
NA many TRBJ2-5 TRBV7-2 TGTGCCAGCAGCCGGCAGGGGACCCTCCAAGAGACCCAGTACTTC CASSRQGTLQETQYF
NA NA TRBJ2-1 TRBV7-8 TGTGCCAGCAGCTTAGGGATTTACAATGAGCAGTTCTTC CASSLGIYNEQFF
TRBD1 few TRBJ2-7 TRBV29-1 TGCAGCGTCGGGACAGGGAGGGAGCAGTACTTC CSVGTGREQYF
NA few TRBJ2-5 TRBV20-1 TGCAGTGCCAGGACACCTGAGGGGACCCAGTACTTC CSARTPEGTQYF
NA NA TRBJ2-5 TRBV6-1 TGTGCCAGCAGTGAACTGGGGCTGCACCAAGAGACCCAGTACTTC CASSELGLHQETQYF
NA few TRBJ2-5 TRBV7-8 TGTGCCAGCAGCTTAGCCTACCAAGAGACCCAGTACTTC CASSLAYQETQYF